This T cell receptor (beta chain) was identified in a study of T-cell reconstitution after alpha-beta-depleted transplantation in children. Study-wide findings and caveats: Reportedly, roughly two months post-transplant, alpha-beta T cells arose from several hundred expanded graft clones. Surviving recipient T cells and thymic progenitors underlay high day-60 TCRbeta diversity in some patients. One year after transplant, T-cell counts and diversity came mostly from newly produced T cells.

Per the germline V gene, CDR1 is SGHAT and CDR2 is FQNNGV. The CDR3 is made up of 13 amino acids. Trimming removed 8 bases at V and 6 bases at J, with 13 bases between. Preparation of the TCRbeta library used unique molecular identifiers. TCRdb passed the PCR reads through MiXCR, listing each CDR3 protein once. This table holds about 300,000 distinct CDR3 sequences, 7.5% to 9% found once. About this clonotype: Its antigen is not identified.

Source: peripheral blood, taken 360 days after TCRalphabeta/CD19-depleted stem cell transplant. The receptor was derived from a female patient aged 2-9 years who had a stem cell transplant for Fanconi anemia, so the T cells may come from the graft donor. The J gene is TRBJ2-2, the V gene TRBV11-2, with D possibly being TRBD1 (6 bases). The CDR3 coding sequence is TGTGCCAGCTCCACAGGGTTGTCCGGGGAGCTGTTTTTT. This encodes CASSTGLSGELFF.